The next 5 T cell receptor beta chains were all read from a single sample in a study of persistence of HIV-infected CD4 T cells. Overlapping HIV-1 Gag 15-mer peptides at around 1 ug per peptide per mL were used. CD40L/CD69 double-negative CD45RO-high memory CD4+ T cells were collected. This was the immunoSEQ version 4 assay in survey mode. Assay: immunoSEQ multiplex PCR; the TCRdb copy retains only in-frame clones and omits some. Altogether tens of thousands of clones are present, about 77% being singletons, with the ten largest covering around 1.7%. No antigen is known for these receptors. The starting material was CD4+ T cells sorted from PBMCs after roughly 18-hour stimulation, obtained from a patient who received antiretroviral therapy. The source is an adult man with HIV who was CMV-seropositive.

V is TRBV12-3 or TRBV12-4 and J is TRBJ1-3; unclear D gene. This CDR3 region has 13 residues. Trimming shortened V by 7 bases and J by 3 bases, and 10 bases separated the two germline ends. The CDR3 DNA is TGTGCCAGCATTACGGGGAATGGAAACACCATATATTTT. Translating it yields CASITGNGNTIYF.

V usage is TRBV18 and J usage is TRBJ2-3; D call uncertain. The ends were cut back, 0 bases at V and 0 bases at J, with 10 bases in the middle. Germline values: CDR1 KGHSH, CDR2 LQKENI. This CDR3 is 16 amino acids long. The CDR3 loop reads CASSPPNGHSTDTQYF. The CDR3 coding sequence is TGTGCCAGCTCACCACCGAACGGGCATAGCACAGATACGCAGTATTTT.

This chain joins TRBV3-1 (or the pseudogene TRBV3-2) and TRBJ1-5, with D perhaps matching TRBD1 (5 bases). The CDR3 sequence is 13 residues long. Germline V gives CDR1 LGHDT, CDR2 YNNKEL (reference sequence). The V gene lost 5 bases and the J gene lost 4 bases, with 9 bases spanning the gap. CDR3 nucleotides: TGTGCCAGCAGCTCCAGGGAAAATCAGCCCCAGCATTTT. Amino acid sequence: CASSSRENQPQHF.

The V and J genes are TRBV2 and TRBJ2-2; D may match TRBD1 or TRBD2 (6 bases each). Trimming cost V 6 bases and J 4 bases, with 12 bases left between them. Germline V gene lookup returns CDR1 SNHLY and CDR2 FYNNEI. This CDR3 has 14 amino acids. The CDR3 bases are TGTGCCAGCAGCCCCGGGGGCGGCACCGGGGAGCTGTTTTTT. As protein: CASSPGGGTGELFF.

As DNA, the CDR3 is TGTGCCAGCAGTGACGGGACAGGGGGGAACACTGAAGCTTTCTTT. This gives the protein CASSDGTGGNTEAFF. The chain combines TRBV6-4 with TRBJ1-1; TRBD1 aligns across 11 bases. The V gene's germline CDR1 is MRHNA and CDR2 SNTAGT. This CDR3 has 15 amino acids. V shed 2 bases and J 1 base; nucleotides not matched to a gene: 0.